The source of this TCR beta chain is a study of response to subunit inactivated influenza vaccine. On this clonotype itself: Its antigen is as yet unknown.

TCRdb reanalysed the RT-PCR reads using MiXCR and keeps one entry per CDR3 protein. Seen here are about 780,000 distinct CDR3 sequences, around 20% observed once, and the top ten hold approximately 10%. The germline gives CDR1 SGHTA, CDR2 FQGTGA. The CDR3 consists of 16 residues. Trimming at V came to 5 bases and at J to 2 bases, leaving 5 bases not matched to a gene. Study observations and caveats: T cells newly recruited by each seasonal influenza vaccination are few, the authors suggested.

The TCR comes from a man in his forties or fifties who received an inactivated influenza vaccine. Sequenced material: PBMCs from blood, taken 5 to 6 days after vaccination. The chain couples TRBV7-3 to TRBJ2-3; TRBD2 matches at 12 bases. Here the CDR3 reads CASSAASGRATDTQYF. The CDR3 DNA follows: TGTGCCAGCAGCGCTGCTAGCGGGAGGGCCACAGATACGCAGTATTTT.